The source of this T cell receptor (beta chain) is a study of cytomegalovirus exposure and HLA in healthy donors. About the research overall: Some 200 million T cells yielded approximately 100 million unique TCR beta sequences, as an earlier analysis found. Points from the study as a whole: When the data were analyzed later, several of the most significant clusters appeared to be linked to common viral pathogens. V- and J-gene trimming in TCR beta was tied to a missense DCLRE1C variant by an analysis performed later. The study had only CMV serostatus as immune exposure information.

With respect to this clone: Its target is not known.

The CDR3 length is 15 residues. J gave up 2 bases and V 7 bases, and 10 bases lay outside the gene matches. CDR1 and CDR2 (germline): LNHDA, SQIVND (reference sequence). The PCR contained 60 Vbeta and 13 Jbeta primers. Here immunoSEQ multiplex PCR was the method, and the copy in TCRdb shows in-frame clones only, minus some. The repertoire holds around 91,000 clones, with 64% as singletons. This TCR came from a man between 60 and 70 years old in good health and CMV-seronegative. The chain carries TRBV19 and TRBJ1-2; 7 bases agree with TRBD1. Material: PBMCs. The CDR3 loop reads CASIKVAGGNYGYTF. The CDR3 nucleotides read TGTGCCAGTATAAAGGTGGCAGGGGGGAACTATGGCTACACCTTC.